The 16 T cell receptor beta chains below come from one sample, sequenced in a study of beta chain features in type 1 diabetes. Whole-study findings and limits: Type 1 diabetes patients had moderately but significantly shorter TCRB CDR3s in all four CD4+ subsets.

Every isolated RNA sample was fully reverse transcribed, so sequencing captured expressed TCRB transcripts. The repertoire was sequenced with immunoSEQ multiplex PCR; TCRdb's copy has only in-frame clones and lacks some. The data hold some 290,000 clones, with 14% observed a single time. Their antigens are not known. Sample: naive CD4+ T cells from blood. These receptors were collected from a man aged 25 to 40 with type 1 diabetes.

V gene TRBV5-4 combines with J gene TRBJ2-2; maybe TRBD2 (7 bases). Looked up from germline, CDR1 is SGHNT and CDR2 is YYREEE (reference sequence). V was cut by 4 bases and J by 0 bases, with 13 bases left in between. The CDR3 is 16 residues long. CDR3 DNA: TGTGCCAGCAGCGGGGGGGCCGCGACGAACACCGGGGAGCTGTTTTTT. It yields the protein CASSGGAATNTGELFF.

Concerning this clone itself: This sample includes further DNA sequences coding for the same CDR3. The chain couples TRBV5-1 to TRBJ1-2, with D tentatively TRBD1 (6 bases). Germline CDR1 SGHRS, CDR2 YFSETQ. This CDR3 spans 13 amino acids. V shed 0 bases and J shed 3 bases, with 6 bases lying between them. Here the CDR3 DNA reads TGCGCCAGCAGCTTGGACAGGGACTATGGCTACACCTTC. It encodes CASSLDRDYGYTF.

This clone was seen more than once but under ten times. V is TRBV6-6 and J is TRBJ1-5; D perhaps matches TRBD1 (6 bases). Trimming stripped 6 bases from V and 10 bases from J, with 19 bases between. The CDR3 sequence is 14 residues long. The germline V gene has CDR1 MNHNY and CDR2 SVGAGI (reference sequence). As DNA, the CDR3 is TGTGCCAGCAGGATACCCACAGGGATCGGACCCCAGCATTTT. Its protein product is CASRIPTGIGPQHF.

The V call is TRBV5-4, the J call TRBJ1-1, with D possibly TRBD1 on 6 matching bases. The CDR3 sequence is 15 residues long. The V and J ends lost 4 bases and 6 bases respectively, with 19 bases between them. The germline V gene encodes CDR1 SGHNT and CDR2 YYREEE (reference sequence). The CDR3 protein is CASSPDLRGPSEAFF. The CDR3 DNA reads TGTGCCAGCAGCCCCGATCTGCGGGGGCCGTCTGAAGCTTTCTTT.

The V and J genes are TRBV30 and TRBJ1-3; D is unclear. Germline V gene lookup returns CDR1 GTSNPN and CDR2 SVGIG (reference sequence). Trimming left V 4 bases short and J 0 bases short, with 16 bases between. This CDR3 comprises 16 residues. CDR3 sequence reads: CAWTRPGGNSGNTIYF. The CDR3 DNA reads TGTGCCTGGACCCGCCCCGGCGGCAACTCTGGAAACACCATATATTTT.

This chain links TRBV6-5 with TRBJ1-2; tentative D call: TRBD1 (5 bases). The germline V gene has CDR1 MNHEY and CDR2 SVGAGI. V lost 0 bases and J 1 base, leaving 9 bases between the germline ends. This CDR3 spans 15 amino acids. CDR3 protein: CASSYSSGGNYGYTF. The CDR3, as DNA: TGTGCCAGCAGTTACTCGTCGGGGGGTAACTATGGCTACACCTTC.

This sequence joins TRBV28 and TRBJ1-1, with D uncertain. Trimming shortened V by 5 bases and J by 5 bases, and 6 bases separated the two germline ends. CDR1 and CDR2 from the germline V gene are MDHEN and SYDVKM. The CDR3 covers 11 residues. CDR3 DNA sequence: TGTGCCAGCAGTATGAGGACTGAAGCTTTCTTT. Translation: CASSMRTEAFF.

The sample holds a few counts of this clone. The V and J genes are TRBV7-3 and TRBJ2-1; 11 nucleotides align to TRBD1. Germline V gene data show CDR1 as SGHTA and CDR2 as FQGTGA. This CDR3 has 15 residues. The J segment lost 6 bases and the V segment lost 5 bases, leaving 6 bases of the junction unmatched. The CDR3 nucleotides are TGTGCCAGCAGCCCGGGACAGGGGGTAGCCAATGAGCAGTTCTTC. It encodes CASSPGQGVANEQFF.

Only a few counts were recorded for this clone. The chain's CDR3 is CASSRDRQETQYF. CDR3 in DNA: TGTGCCAGCAGTCGGGACAGGCAAGAGACCCAGTACTTC. V is TRBV25-1 and J is TRBJ2-5, with 8 bases matching TRBD1. The CDR3 runs to 13 residues. V lost 5 bases and J lost 2; bases outside the gene matches: 1. CDR1 and CDR2 (germline): MGHDK, SYGVNS.

V and J are TRBV7-2 and TRBJ1-4, with 8 bases that match TRBD1. J was trimmed by 0 bases and V by 5 bases; bases with no gene match: 11. Looked up from germline, CDR1 is SGHTA and CDR2 is FQGNSA. The CDR3 has 18 residues. The CDR3 loop reads CASSKWGTGTSTNEKLFF. DNA of the CDR3: TGTGCCAGCAGCAAGTGGGGGACAGGTACTTCAACTAATGAAAAACTGTTTTTT.

Note on this clone: Other DNA sequences in this sample translate to the same CDR3. The chain recombines TRBV7-9 with TRBJ2-5, with 9 bases lining up with TRBD2. This CDR3 contains 14 residues. V dropped 3 bases and J dropped 1; count of bases not matched to a gene: 0. Germline V gives CDR1 SEHNR, CDR2 FQNEAQ (reference sequence). The CDR3 sequence is CASSLTSGQETQYF. The CDR3 DNA follows: TGTGCCAGCAGCTTGACTAGCGGCCAAGAGACCCAGTACTTC.

The V call is TRBV5-1, the J call TRBJ2-3; 11 bases fit TRBD2. Losses at the gene ends were 0 bases for V and 3 bases for J; bases not matched to a gene: 6. The CDR3 has 17 residues. Germline values: CDR1 SGHRS, CDR2 YFSETQ. The CDR3 spells CASSLELAGDRTDTQYF. The CDR3 DNA is TGCGCCAGCAGCTTGGAACTAGCGGGAGACAGAACAGATACGCAGTATTTT.

On this clone itself: The identical CDR3 is also encoded by other nucleotide sequences in the sample. This chain connects TRBV9 to TRBJ2-1, with unresolved D. The CDR3 sequence is 13 residues long. V lost 8 bases to trimming and J lost 0 bases, with 9 bases between them. Germline CDR1 SGDLS, CDR2 YYNGEE. CDR3 in amino acids: CASSLSSYNEQFF. The CDR3 region has the DNA TGTGCCAGTTCCCTGAGCTCCTACAATGAGCAGTTCTTC. Combining the CDR3 with reference TRBV9 and TRBJ2-1 gives the whole variable domain DSGVTQTPKHLITATGQRVTLRCSPRSGDLSVYWYQQSLDQGLQFLIQYYNGEERAKGNILERFSAQQFPDLHSELNLSSLELGDSALYFCASSLSSYNEQFFGPGTRLTVL.

A few counts support this clone. The V and J genes are TRBV29-1 and TRBJ2-1; D call uncertain. The CDR3 sequence is 16 residues long. CDR1 is SQVTM, CDR2 ANQGSEA, per germline. The V end was cut by 2 bases, the J end by 4 bases, with 18 bases between. Here the CDR3 DNA reads TGCAGCGTTGAATGGGCGCCCGGCCGCTATTACAATGAGCAGTTCTTC. This gives the protein CSVEWAPGRYYNEQFF.

This clone was recorded a few times. The rearrangement joins TRBV23-1 to TRBJ2-1, with 7 positions matching TRBD2. TRBV23-1 is an ORF, and what it does is uncertain. The CDR3 has 15 amino acids. Trimming at V came to 0 bases and at J to 8 bases, leaving 7 bases not matched to a gene. The CDR3 loop is CASSQSKLANDEQFF. The CDR3 region has the DNA TGCGCCAGCAGTCAATCAAAACTAGCGAACGATGAGCAGTTCTTC.

The chain carries TRBV6-5 and TRBJ2-1; no clear D. CDR3 size: 12 residues. V dropped 4 bases and J dropped 4 bases, with 5 bases sitting between them. The germline gives CDR1 MNHEY, CDR2 SVGAGI. The CDR3, as DNA: TGTGCCAGCAGTTCCCCTTACAATGAGCAGTTCTTC. This codes for CASSSPYNEQFF.